Listed below are T cell receptor beta chains from one sample, sequenced in a study of cytomegalovirus exposure and HLA in healthy donors. Method: immunoSEQ multiplex PCR; TCRdb's copy keeps in-frame clones and lacks some. The data contain over 65,000 clones, 75% of them seen just once; the ten biggest clones take up 7% to 9%. The sample taken for sequencing was PBMCs. These receptors were obtained from a woman aged 40 to 50 in good health and CMV-seronegative. The CDR3 runs from the conserved cysteine through the conserved F or W. D genes are given only for firm matches. Some rows mark clone size as missing; the rest say once, few, many or name a class of expanded clone.

j_call,v_call,clone_size,d_call,cdr3_nt,cdr3_aa
TRBJ2-5,TRBV5-1,-,-,TGCGCCAGCAGCTTTGCGGGGACTGGCGGGGAGACCCAGTACTTC,CASSFAGTGGETQYF
TRBJ2-7,TRBV10-3,-,TRBD1,TGTGCCATGGGATCGGACAGGGGAAACTCCTACGAGCAGTACTTC,CAMGSDRGNSYEQYF
TRBJ2-7,TRBV27,-,TRBD2,TGTGCCAGCTCCCCCGGAGCGGGACGCCGCTCCTACGAGCAGTACTTC,CASSPGAGRRSYEQYF
TRBJ2-2,TRBV11-3,-,TRBD2,TGTGCCAGCAGCCTCGGGGGGGCTTTTAACGGGGAGCTGTTTTTT,CASSLGGAFNGELFF
TRBJ2-2,TRBV18,-,TRBD1,TGTGCCAGCTCACGAACGGGACAGAGCACCGGGGAGCTGTTTTTT,CASSRTGQSTGELFF
TRBJ2-3,TRBV5-6,-,TRBD2,TGTGCCAGCAGCCCGGGACTAGCGGGAAACACAGATACGCAGTATTTT,CASSPGLAGNTDTQYF
TRBJ2-7,TRBV6-1,-,-,TGTGCCAGCAGTGGAATGTTCCAAACAGGGTACGAGCAGTACTTC,CASSGMFQTGYEQYF
TRBJ2-7,TRBV18,-,-,TGTGCCAGCTCACCACCGAGTTTTGCCTACGAGCAGTACTTC,CASSPPSFAYEQYF
TRBJ2-7,TRBV19,-,TRBD1,TGTGCCAGTAGTATAGTGGACAGGTCCTACGAGCAGTACTTC,CASSIVDRSYEQYF
TRBJ2-7,TRBV19,-,-,TGTGCCAGTAGTATCCTCGGGTCCTTGGCCGAGCAGTACTTC,CASSILGSLAEQYF
TRBJ2-3,TRBV28,-,-,TGTGCCACCATGGGGCCGGTGGGGTTAGATACGCAGTATTTT,CATMGPVGLDTQYF
TRBJ2-3,TRBV5-1,-,-,TGCGCCAGCAGCCTGACGGGCGGGACTTATACGCAGTATTTT,CASSLTGGTYTQYF
TRBJ2-1,TRBV9,-,TRBD1,TGTGCCAGCGAGGGACAGGGGGTAGGTGGGGAGCAGTTCTTC,CASEGQGVGGEQFF
TRBJ2-7,TRBV25-1,once,-,TGTGCCAGCAGTGGTCAGGGCTACGAGCAGTACTTC,CASSGQGYEQYF
TRBJ2-1,TRBV28,-,TRBD2,TGTGCCAGCAGTCGAGGGACTAGCGGGAGGAATCGGTATGAGCAGTTCTTC,CASSRGTSGRNRYEQFF
TRBJ1-1,TRBV18,-,TRBD1,TGTGCCAGCTCACCACCTGGTGGGGACAGGGTAAAAGAAGCTTTCTTT,CASSPPGGDRVKEAFF
TRBJ2-7,TRBV15,-,TRBD2,TGTGCCACCAGCAGAACTAGCGGGGGTCGGGACGAGCAGTACTTC,CATSRTSGGRDEQYF
TRBJ1-3,TRBV6-6,-,TRBD1,TGTGCCAGCACTTACGGGACAGGGTATACAAACACCATATATTTT,CASTYGTGYTNTIYF
TRBJ1-6,TRBV9,few,-,TGTGCCAGCAGCGTAGCCACAGTAAATTCACCCCTCCACTTT,CASSVATVNSPLHF
TRBJ2-7,TRBV5-1,-,TRBD1,TGCGCCAGCAGCTCCGGGACAGGGGGGTACGAGCAGTACTTC,CASSSGTGGYEQYF
TRBJ2-7,TRBV5-1,once,TRBD2,TGCGCCAGCAGCTTGGAATTCGGCGGGGGGTACGAGCAGTACTTC,CASSLEFGGGYEQYF
TRBJ2-1,TRBV19,-,TRBD1,TGTGCCAGCCGGGACAGAGACAATGAGCAGTTCTTC,CASRDRDNEQFF
TRBJ1-3,TRBV19,-,-,TGTGCCAGTAGTATAGACCGGGGGAGGGGCATCTCTGGAAACACCATATATTTT,CASSIDRGRGISGNTIYF
TRBJ1-2,TRBV7-9,-,TRBD1,TGTGCCAGCAGCTTAGCTGGACAGGGCCTGGGTGGCTACACCTTC,CASSLAGQGLGGYTF
TRBJ1-2,TRBV19,-,-,TGTGCCAGTAGTTCTCATAGGAGGAGGGAGGTAGATGGCTACACCTTC,CASSSHRRREVDGYTF
TRBJ2-7,TRBV4-2,few,-,TGTGCCAGCAGCCGCGCGCACTCCTCCTACGAGCAGTACTTC,CASSRAHSSYEQYF
TRBJ2-2,TRBV9,-,TRBD2,TGTGCCAGCAGTTCCGGGACTAGCGCCGGGGAGCTGTTTTTT,CASSSGTSAGELFF
TRBJ2-7,TRBV7-9,-,-,TGTGCCAGCAGCTCCTTCGGAGGCCCCTACGAGCAGTACTTC,CASSSFGGPYEQYF
TRBJ2-3,TRBV6-6,-,TRBD1,TGTGCCAGCAGCCTTGACAGGGGGACAGATACGCAGTATTTT,CASSLDRGTDTQYF
TRBJ2-1,TRBV5-1,-,TRBD2,TGCGCCAGCAGCTGGGGGGGAGGAGAGAATGAGCAGTTCTTC,CASSWGGGENEQFF
TRBJ2-1,TRBV7-9,-,-,TGTGCCAGCAGCTTAGCAAGAGGACTACTCCGGAATGAGCAGTTCTTC,CASSLARGLLRNEQFF
TRBJ2-5,TRBV7-3,-,TRBD1,TGTGCCAGCAGCTTGGGACAGGGGTGGGAGACCCAGTACTTC,CASSLGQGWETQYF
TRBJ1-3,TRBV5-1,-,-,TGCGCCAGCAGCTGGGACATTGGAAACACCATATATTTT,CASSWDIGNTIYF
TRBJ2-7,TRBV6-5,-,-,TGTGCCAGCAGTTACCCAGGACGCGGGGAGCAGTACTTC,CASSYPGRGEQYF
TRBJ2-5,TRBV5-1,-,TRBD2,TGCGCCAGCAGCTTGGAGACTAGCGGGATCGGGACCCAGTACTTC,CASSLETSGIGTQYF
TRBJ2-3,TRBV7-3,-,-,TGTGCCAGCAGCTCCTACCGGGAACCAGATACGCAGTATTTT,CASSSYREPDTQYF
TRBJ2-7,TRBV5-1,few,TRBD1,TGCGCCAGCAGCTTAGGGACAGGGACCTACGAGCAGTACTTC,CASSLGTGTYEQYF
TRBJ2-3,TRBV6-6,few,-,TGTGCCAGCAGGTTAGGGGGAGGGGGCACAGATACGCAGTATTTT,CASRLGGGGTDTQYF
TRBJ2-1,TRBV7-8,-,TRBD2,TGTGCCAGCAGCTTAACCTCCTGGACTAGCGGATACAATGAGCAGTTCTTC,CASSLTSWTSGYNEQFF
TRBJ1-2,TRBV29-1,-,-,TGCAGCGCCCTTGGGGGGGGTCGGGATGGCTACACCTTC,CSALGGGRDGYTF
TRBJ2-5,TRBV28,-,TRBD2,TGTGCCAGCATTCCTAGACTAGCGGGAGCTGAGACCCAGTACTTC,CASIPRLAGAETQYF
TRBJ2-1,TRBV5-1,-,TRBD1,TGCGCCAGCAGCCAGTCGGGACAGATCTACAATGAGCAGTTCTTC,CASSQSGQIYNEQFF